This entry describes one T cell receptor (beta chain). The antigen is undetermined. V gave up 4 bases and J gave up 0 bases, with 10 bases separating them. The CDR3 length is 16 residues. CDR1 and CDR2 from the germline V gene are SNHLY and FYNNEI. This sample was taken from a study of vaccination effects on CD4 cells after COVID-19. Study-level information: Sequencing followed a ViraFEST assay step that expanded antigen-specific CD4+ T cells with viral peptide pools. Participants completed two doses of the BNT162b2 or mRNA-1273 vaccine.

Repertoires were generated with immunoSEQ multiplex PCR, while TCRdb's copy carries only in-frame clones and drops some. Of over 65,000 clones in the sample, 60% to 80% were seen once. Around day 10 of culture, CD4+ T cells were separated out. Prior SARS-CoV-2 infection was absent in the vaccine recipients, as shown by negative nucleocapsid antibodies. Findings of the study overall: Late in the post-vaccination period, infection-induced and vaccine-induced clones underwent marked clonal contraction.

This specimen consisted of CD4+ T cells from PBMCs cultured without peptide, obtained before COVID-19 vaccination. This sequence originates from a human donor who received a COVID-19 vaccine. This chain joins TRBV2 and TRBJ2-6; D remains unclear. CDR3: CASSATEFSGANVLTF. The CDR3 region has the DNA TGTGCCAGCAGTGCTACAGAGTTCTCTGGGGCCAACGTCCTGACTTTC.